This entry lists 19 T cell receptor beta chains sequenced from one sample in a study of OX40 agonist ivuxolimab in advanced cancers. Generated by immunoSEQ multiplex PCR, the TCRdb table keeps only in-frame clones and is missing some. This sample has some 86,000 clones, with 91% found just once. The sequenced sample was CD4+ or CD8+ T cells sorted from blood, obtained in a trial of the OX40 agonist ivuxolimab. The receptors come from an adult with an advanced solid tumor such as melanoma, head and neck, liver or kidney cancer.

The chain recombines TRBV6-5 with TRBJ1-4, with D maybe TRBD1 (6 bases). The ends were cut back, 2 bases at V and 8 bases at J, with 15 bases in the middle. The CDR3 is 15 amino acids. Per the germline V gene, CDR1 is MNHEY and CDR2 is SVGAGI. The CDR3 bases are TGTGCCAGCAGTTACGTTGGGACAAGCAACGAAAAACTGTTTTTT. This translates into CASSYVGTSNEKLFF.

The V call is TRBV2, the J call TRBJ2-5, with 11 bases lining up with TRBD1. The J call could be wrong; TRBJ2-7 is a better fit for the DNA end. The CDR3 consists of 15 residues. The germline V gene encodes CDR1 SNHLY and CDR2 FYNNEI. Written as DNA, the CDR3 is TGTGCCAGCAGTGGGCGGACAGGGGGCCCCTACGAGCAGTACTTC. Protein product: CASSGRTGGPYEQYF.

The chain carries TRBV7-3 and TRBJ2-3; 9 nucleotides line up with TRBD2. CDR1 is SGHTA, CDR2 FQGTGA, per germline. The CDR3 contains 18 residues. V lost 0 bases and J lost 0; bases outside the gene matches: 7. In nucleotides, the CDR3 is TGTGCCAGCAGCTTAACTAGCGGGGGCCTTAAAAGCACAGATACGCAGTATTTT. It is translated as CASSLTSGGLKSTDTQYF.

V gene TRBV2 combines with J gene TRBJ2-7; 12 bases agree with TRBD1. The germline V gene has CDR1 SNHLY and CDR2 FYNNEI. Unmatched junction bases numbered 4, after V lost 5 bases and J lost 2 bases. The CDR3 is made up of 15 amino acids. The CDR3 nucleotides are TGTGCCAGCAGTATGGGACAGGGGGCGACCTACGAGCAGTACTTC. Its protein product is CASSMGQGATYEQYF.

This chain connects TRBV5-6 to TRBJ1-5; weak D call: TRBD1 (5 bases). Germline V gene sequence: CDR1 SGHDT, CDR2 YYEEEE. V gave up 3 bases and J gave up 6 bases, with 13 bases separating them. This CDR3 contains 14 residues. CDR3 bases: TGTGCCAGCAGCTCAAGGGGTTGGGGTCAGCCCCAGCATTTT. Protein: CASSSRGWGQPQHF.

This clone was found once. The rearrangement uses TRBV25-1 and TRBJ1-2; D unresolved. Germline CDR1 MGHDK, CDR2 SYGVNS. V lost 3 bases and J 4 bases, leaving 9 bases between the germline ends. The CDR3 has 13 residues. The CDR3 bases are TGTGCCAGCAGTGAGGGATCGTTCTATGGCTACACCTTC. Translating it yields CASSEGSFYGYTF.

The chain couples TRBV4-1 to TRBJ1-2; D unclear. The CDR3 loop spans 12 amino acids. Between the trimmed V and J ends, which lost 0 bases and 4 bases, there was a span of 3 bases. Per germline, CDR1 MGHRA and CDR2 YSYEKL. This CDR3 reads CASSQETYGYTF. The CDR3 DNA reads TGCGCCAGCAGCCAAGAAACCTATGGCTACACCTTC.

The chain links TRBV7-9 to TRBJ2-5; TRBD1 matches 7 bases. Trimming cost V 1 base and J 4 bases; bases outside gene matches: 0. The CDR3 totals 13 residues. Germline assignment: CDR1 SEHNR and CDR2 FQNEAQ (reference sequence). CDR3 coding DNA: TGTGCCAGCAGCTTAGACAGGGGAGAGACCCAGTACTTC. Protein sequence: CASSLDRGETQYF.

V and J are TRBV28 and TRBJ2-3; D remains ambiguous. CDR3 length: 12 residues. CDR1 is MDHEN and CDR2 is SYDVKM in the germline V gene. The V gene lost 5 bases and the J gene lost 4 bases, with 7 bases spanning the gap. The CDR3 reads CASSQVSDTQYF. The CDR3 nucleotides are TGTGCCAGCAGTCAAGTGTCAGATACGCAGTATTTT.

This chain's CDR3 is CASSLAGRQGHGYTF. The CDR3 DNA reads TGTGCCAGCAGCTTAGCGGGTCGTCAGGGGCATGGCTACACCTTC. The chain joins TRBV7-2 to TRBJ1-2; D is possibly TRBD1 (6 bases). V shed 0 bases and J shed 6 bases, with 14 bases lying between them. The CDR3 has 15 residues. Germline V CDR1 and CDR2: SGHTA, FQGNSA.

This clone was seen just once. The rearrangement joins TRBV18 to TRBJ2-7; D may be TRBD2 (5 bases). The germline V gene has CDR1 KGHSH and CDR2 LQKENI. Trimming cost V 6 bases and J 3 bases, with 12 bases left between them. The CDR3 sequence is 13 residues long. Here the CDR3 reads CASSPRGDYEQYF. CDR3 bases: TGTGCCAGCTCTCCCCGGGGAGACTACGAGCAGTACTTC.

This clone was detected once. The chain combines TRBV5-1 with TRBJ2-7; D unresolved. Trimming left V 6 bases short and J 2 bases short, with 18 bases between. Germline V gene sequence: CDR1 SGHRS, CDR2 YFSETQ. The CDR3 runs to 15 residues. CDR3 in amino acids: CASTSGSRTPYEQYF. The CDR3, as DNA: TGCGCCAGCACCTCCGGCAGCCGAACCCCCTACGAGCAGTACTTC.

The rearrangement uses TRBV18 and TRBJ2-2; TRBD2 matches 7 bases. Germline V lookup: CDR1 KGHSH, CDR2 LQKENI. This CDR3 contains 17 residues. V was pared by 2 bases and J by 5 bases, with 11 bases of the junction left unmatched. The CDR3 DNA follows: TGTGCCAGCTCACCATCAGCGGGAAGGTCCCCAACCGGGGAGCTGTTTTTT. It translates to CASSPSAGRSPTGELFF.

This clone was recorded once. The gene calls are TRBV29-1 and TRBJ2-7, with D possibly being TRBD1 or TRBD2 (5 bases each). The V end lost 5 bases, the J end lost 7 bases, and 15 bases lay between the germline ends. CDR3 size: 12 residues. In germline, CDR1 is SQVTM, CDR2 ANQGSEA. The CDR3 reads CSVKPGPWEQYF. In DNA form, the CDR3 reads TGCAGCGTTAAACCGGGGCCGTGGGAGCAGTACTTC.

This sequence joins TRBV4-1 and TRBJ2-7; D not certain. Germline V CDR1 and CDR2: MGHRA, YSYEKL. Trimming left V 1 base short and J 0 bases short, with 7 bases between. This CDR3 is 14 amino acids long. As DNA, the CDR3 is TGCGCCAGCAGCCAAGGCGGAACCTCCTACGAGCAGTACTTC. It yields the protein CASSQGGTSYEQYF.

This chain joins TRBV7-3 and TRBJ2-5; 14 positions agree with TRBD2. Germline V CDR1 and CDR2: SGHTA, FQGTGA. CDR3 length: 16 residues. Trimming cost V 5 bases and J 5 bases; bases outside gene matches: 7. CDR3 DNA: TGTGCCAGCAGCCCGGGACTAGCGGGAGTCTCGGAGACCCAGTACTTC. Its protein is CASSPGLAGVSETQYF. Complete variable domain (other parts from reference TRBV7-3 and TRBJ2-5): GAGVSQTPSNKVTEKGKYVELRCDPISGHTALYWYRQSLGQGPEFLIYFQGTGAADDSGLPNDRFFAVRPEGSVSTLKIQRTERGDSAVYLCASSPGLAGVSETQYFGPGTRLLVL.

The gene calls are TRBV29-1 and TRBJ2-1; 7 bases agree with TRBD2. Germline trimming cut 6 bases from V and 3 bases from J; bases unmatched to any gene: 8. The CDR3 has 14 residues. CDR1 and CDR2 (germline): SQVTM, ANQGSEA. CDR3 protein: CSVSPSGFYNEQFF. CDR3 in DNA: TGCAGCGTCTCCCCTAGCGGCTTCTACAATGAGCAGTTCTTC.

The chain recombines TRBV18 with TRBJ2-4, with a tentative D call TRBD2 (6 bases). Germline lookup yields CDR1 KGHSH and CDR2 LQKENI. This CDR3 is built from 13 residues. The V gene lost 6 bases and the J gene lost 6 bases, with 12 bases spanning the gap. CDR3 DNA: TGTGCCAGCTCCCGCGGGGTGGGAAACATTCAGTACTTC. Amino acids: CASSRGVGNIQYF.

The chain joins TRBV30 to TRBJ2-3; D is uncertain. This CDR3 region has 11 residues. With 2 bases removed from V and 5 bases from J, the gap between germline ends came to 5 bases. CDR1 GTSNPN and CDR2 SVGIG come from the germline V gene (reference sequence). The CDR3 sequence: CAWSSLDTQYF. The CDR3 DNA reads TGTGCCTGGAGTAGTTTAGATACGCAGTATTTT.